The present TCR beta chain was sequenced within a study of cytomegalovirus exposure and HLA in healthy donors. This table comes from immunoSEQ multiplex PCR, and its TCRdb copy is limited to in-frame clones, with some not included. The profile shows a few hundred thousand clones, 86% of them singletons. The CDR3 runs 16 residues. Germline CDR1 reads MGHRA; CDR2 reads YSYEKL. V lost 1 base to trimming and J lost 4 bases; unmatched junction nucleotides: 5. Sequenced input: PBMCs. The sequence was obtained from a young woman in good health and CMV-seronegative. The chain is built from TRBV4-1 and TRBJ2-2; 8 bases fit TRBD2. The CDR3 DNA is TGCGCCAGCAGCCAAGGATGGGCGGGAGGCACCGGGGAGCTGTTTTTT. Amino acid sequence: CASSQGWAGGTGELFF.